This T cell receptor (beta chain) was profiled in a study of blood T cell repertoires in COVID-19. Study details: Samples came from the United States, Italy and Spain, spanning acute and convalescent COVID-19. The cDNA or gDNA used as material had been derived from T cells, B-cell-depleted T cells, or PBMCs.

Participants were aged about 18 to 100 years from around 25 US areas. Assignments of participants to cohorts depended upon their own reported clinical history. The data were produced by immunoSEQ multiplex PCR, yet TCRdb's version contains in-frame clones alone and is incomplete. The sample includes 400,000 or so clones, around 87% of them seen just once. This sequence was found in a man aged 35 to 55 in a cohort exposed to, infected with or recovered from COVID-19 (not recorded which). Sequences were obtained from PBMCs or T cells enriched from blood (not recorded which).

CDR3 DNA sequence: TGTGCCAGCAGCTTACTAGCGGTAGTAGTGAATGAGCAGTTCTTC. This gives the protein CASSLLAVVVNEQFF. This chain connects TRBV5-5 to TRBJ2-1; 8 bases match TRBD2. Germline CDR1 reads SGHKS; CDR2 reads YYEKEE (reference sequence). Germline trimming cut 2 bases from V and 7 bases from J; bases unmatched to any gene: 8. The CDR3 runs 15 residues.